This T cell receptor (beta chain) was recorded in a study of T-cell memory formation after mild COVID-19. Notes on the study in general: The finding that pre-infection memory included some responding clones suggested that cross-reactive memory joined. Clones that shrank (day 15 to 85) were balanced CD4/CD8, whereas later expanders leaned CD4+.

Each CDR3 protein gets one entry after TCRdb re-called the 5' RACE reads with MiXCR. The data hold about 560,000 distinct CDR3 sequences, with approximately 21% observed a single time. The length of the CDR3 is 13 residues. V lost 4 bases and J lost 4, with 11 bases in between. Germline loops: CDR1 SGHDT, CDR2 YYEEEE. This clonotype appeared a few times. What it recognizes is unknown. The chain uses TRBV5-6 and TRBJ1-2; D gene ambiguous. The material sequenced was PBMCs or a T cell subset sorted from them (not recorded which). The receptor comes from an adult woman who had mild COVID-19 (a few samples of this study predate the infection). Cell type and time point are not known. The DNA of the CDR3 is TGTGCCAGCAGCCCCGGGCCGGCCTATGGCTACACCTTC. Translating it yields CASSPGPAYGYTF.